The source of this TCR beta chain is a study of blood T cell repertoires in COVID-19. Whole-study context: From T cells, B-cell-depleted T cells, or PBMCs came the material, which was cDNA or gDNA.

Authors' analysis steps: Reference gene primer amplification in the assay estimated nucleated cell counts. Assay used: immunoSEQ multiplex PCR; TCRdb lists only in-frame clones, some missing. V and J calls and clone size are copied from that table; D and trimming were computed from the DNA. The sample consists of roughly 79,000 clones, approximately 78% of them appearing once. The CDR3 runs to 13 residues. The V and J ends lost 6 bases and 0 bases, in that order; junction bases with no gene match: 1. The chain uses TRBV12-3 or TRBV12-4 and TRBJ2-7; TRBD1 aligns across 8 bases. This receptor was taken from a human donor in a cohort sampled during active COVID-19. Material for sequencing was peripheral blood. CDR3 amino acids: CASSGQGSYEQYF. Written as DNA, the CDR3 is TGTGCCAGCAGCGGACAGGGCTCCTACGAGCAGTACTTC.